These 9 T cell receptor beta chains were all obtained from the same sample, sequenced in a study of vaccination effects on CD4 cells after COVID-19. No antigen has been assigned to these receptors. Before sequencing, viral peptide pools were used by the ViraFEST assay to expand antigen-specific CD4+ T cells. Subsequent to approximately 11 days of culture, CD4+ T cells were isolated. Testing of the vaccine recipients showed negative nucleocapsid antibodies and no prior SARS-CoV-2 infection. Data came from immunoSEQ multiplex PCR; TCRdb stores just in-frame clones and leaves some out. The repertoire holds 24,000 or so clones, with 73% as singletons. Material: CD4+ T cells from PBMCs cultured with SARS-CoV-2 spike peptides, obtained before COVID-19 vaccination. These TCRs come from a human donor who received a COVID-19 vaccine.

The J gene is TRBJ1-4, the V gene TRBV18, with D uncertain. The CDR3 has 14 amino acids. Germline assignment: CDR1 KGHSH and CDR2 LQKENI. Trimming took off 1 base at V and 8 bases at J, with 11 bases between the two ends. The DNA for the CDR3 is TGTGCCAGCTCACCACGTCAGAATCTAGAAAAACTGTTTTTT. It is translated as CASSPRQNLEKLFF.

This clone was observed once. One junction end does not reproduce the germline sequence, and a read error may be involved. The rearrangement uses TRBV5-1 and TRBJ2-3; no clear D. CDR1 is SGHRS, CDR2 YFSETQ, per germline. This CDR3 is 12 amino acids long. The CDR3 DNA reads as TGCGCCAGCAGCTTGGTGGCAGACCTATTCGTTTTT. Translation: CASSLVADLFVF.

This rearrangement joins TRBV7-9 to TRBJ2-7, with a possible D match to TRBD2 (5 bases). Germline V gives CDR1 SEHNR, CDR2 FQNEAQ (reference sequence). Trimming removed 1 base at V and 5 bases at J, with 9 bases between. CDR3 length equals 13 residues. CDR3 residues: CASSLVAGNEQYF. The CDR3 DNA reads TGTGCCAGCAGCTTAGTCGCGGGCAACGAGCAGTACTTC.

This clone has more than one count but fewer than ten. The J gene is TRBJ1-2, the V gene TRBV4-1; unclear D gene. CDR3 length: 17 amino acids. V was pared by 4 bases and J by 3 bases, with 21 bases between. Germline V gene lookup returns CDR1 MGHRA and CDR2 YSYEKL. The CDR3 bases are TGCGCCAGCAGCCCGGGCGGTCTACTCCTCGGGGACTATGGCTACACCTTC. Residues: CASSPGGLLLGDYGYTF.

V is TRBV30 and J is TRBJ1-3; D is possibly TRBD1 (5 bases). The CDR3 has 15 residues. CDR1 is GTSNPN, CDR2 SVGIG, per germline (reference sequence). V was clipped by 3 bases and J by 3 bases, with 15 bases between them. The CDR3 region is CAWSHKGANGNTIYF. The CDR3 region has the DNA TGTGCCTGGAGCCATAAAGGGGCGAATGGAAACACCATATATTTT. Complete variable domain (other parts from reference TRBV30 and TRBJ1-3): SQTIHQWPATLVQPVGSPLSLECTVEGTSNPNLYWYRQAAGRGLQLLFYSVGIGQISSEVPQNLSASRPQDRQFILSSKKLLLSDSGFYLCAWSHKGANGNTIYFGEGSWLTVV.

Only one count was recorded for this clone. The chain's CDR3 is CASSLGGGSTGYEQYF. Here the CDR3 DNA reads TGTGCCAGCAGCTTGGGGGGAGGGTCGACGGGCTACGAGCAGTACTTC. V gene TRBV5-8 combines with J gene TRBJ2-7, with 7 bases lining up with TRBD2. The CDR3 totals 16 residues. J gave up 3 bases and V 0 bases, and 9 bases lay outside the gene matches. The germline V gene encodes CDR1 SGHTS and CDR2 YDEGEE. The full variable domain, completed using reference TRBV5-8 and TRBJ2-7, is EAGVTQSPTHLIKTRGQQATLRCSPISGHTSVYWYQQALGLGLQFLLWYDEGEERNRGNFPPRFSGRQFPNYSSELNVNALELEDSALYLCASSLGGGSTGYEQYFGPGTRLTVT.

This chain joins TRBV27 and TRBJ2-7; 8 nucleotides align to TRBD1. The V and J ends lost 3 bases and 1 base, in that order; junction bases with no gene match: 5. Germline V gene lookup returns CDR1 MNHEY and CDR2 SMNVEV (reference sequence). This CDR3 has 15 residues. CDR3 sequence: CASSFSGTGSYEQYF. The DNA of the CDR3 is TGTGCCAGCAGTTTCTCCGGGACAGGTTCCTACGAGCAGTACTTC.

The sample holds a few counts of this clone. The V gene is TRBV7-9, the J gene TRBJ1-1; D might be TRBD1 (6 bases). Germline CDR1 reads SEHNR; CDR2 reads FQNEAQ (reference sequence). V was trimmed by 3 bases and J by 4 bases, leaving 9 bases between them. The CDR3 has 13 amino acids. Here the CDR3 DNA reads TGTGCCAGCAGCTTGCAGGGGAGCACTGAAGCTTTCTTT. It is translated as CASSLQGSTEAFF.

The gene calls are TRBV5-4 and TRBJ2-7; TRBD1 agrees at 9 bases. The V segment lost 7 bases and the J segment 5 bases; nucleotides outside the gene matches: 7. Per germline, CDR1 SGHNT and CDR2 YYREEE (reference sequence). The length of the CDR3 is 13 residues. CDR3 in DNA: TGTGCCAGCGGGGGGACAGGGAGGGACGAGCAGTACTTC. Amino acids: CASGGTGRDEQYF.